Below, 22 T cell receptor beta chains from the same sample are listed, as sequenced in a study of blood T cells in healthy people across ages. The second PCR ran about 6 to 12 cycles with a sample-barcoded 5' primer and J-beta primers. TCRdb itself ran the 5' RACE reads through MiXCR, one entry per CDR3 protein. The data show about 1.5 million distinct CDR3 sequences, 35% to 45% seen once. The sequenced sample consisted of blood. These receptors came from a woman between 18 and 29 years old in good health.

The CDR3 protein is CASRQAGQTGELFF. CDR3 sequence (DNA): TGTGCCAGCAGACAAGCGGGACAGACCGGGGAGCTGTTTTTT. The rearrangement joins TRBV7-3 to TRBJ2-2; the D gene could be TRBD1 or TRBD2 (7 bases each). V was trimmed by 6 bases and J by 5 bases, leaving 13 bases between them. The CDR3 contains 14 residues. Germline-derived CDR1 and CDR2 are SGHTA and FQGTGA.

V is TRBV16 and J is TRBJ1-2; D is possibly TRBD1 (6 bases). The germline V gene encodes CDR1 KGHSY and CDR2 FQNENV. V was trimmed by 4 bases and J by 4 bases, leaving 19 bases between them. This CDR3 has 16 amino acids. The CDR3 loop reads CASSRPEKGQFYGYTF. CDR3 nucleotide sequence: TGTGCCAGCAGCCGACCAGAAAAAGGACAGTTCTATGGCTACACCTTC. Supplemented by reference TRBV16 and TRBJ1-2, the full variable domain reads GEEVAQTPKHLVRGEGQKAKLYCAPIKGHSYVFWYQQVLKNEFKFLISFQNENVFDETGMPKERFSAKCLPNSPCSLEIQATKLEDSAVYFCASSRPEKGQFYGYTFGSGTRLTVV.

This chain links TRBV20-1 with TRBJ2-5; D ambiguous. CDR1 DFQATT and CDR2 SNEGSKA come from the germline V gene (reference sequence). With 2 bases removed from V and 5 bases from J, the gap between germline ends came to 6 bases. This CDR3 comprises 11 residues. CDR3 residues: CSARIRETQYF. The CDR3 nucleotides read TGCAGTGCTAGAATCCGGGAGACCCAGTACTTC.

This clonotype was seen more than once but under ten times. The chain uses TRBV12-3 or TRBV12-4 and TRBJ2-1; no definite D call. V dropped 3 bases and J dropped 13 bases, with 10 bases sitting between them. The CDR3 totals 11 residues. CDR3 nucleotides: TGTGCCAGCAGTTTCTTGGAGACCCAGTTCTTC. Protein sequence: CASSFLETQFF.

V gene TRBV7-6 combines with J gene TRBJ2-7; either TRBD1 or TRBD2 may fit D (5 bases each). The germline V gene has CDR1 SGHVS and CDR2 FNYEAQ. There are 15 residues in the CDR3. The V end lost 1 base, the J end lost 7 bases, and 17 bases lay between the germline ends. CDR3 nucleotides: TGTGCCAGCAGCTTAGGGGGGATCGAAAAGGGGGAGCAGTACTTC. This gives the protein CASSLGGIEKGEQYF.

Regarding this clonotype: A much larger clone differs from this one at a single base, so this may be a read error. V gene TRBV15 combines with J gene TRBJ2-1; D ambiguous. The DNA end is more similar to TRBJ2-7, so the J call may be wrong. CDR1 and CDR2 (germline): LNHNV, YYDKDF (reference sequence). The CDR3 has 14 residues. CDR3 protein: CATSTDVSYNEQYF. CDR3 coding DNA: TGTGCCACCAGCACCGACGTTTCCTACAATGAGCAGTACTTC.

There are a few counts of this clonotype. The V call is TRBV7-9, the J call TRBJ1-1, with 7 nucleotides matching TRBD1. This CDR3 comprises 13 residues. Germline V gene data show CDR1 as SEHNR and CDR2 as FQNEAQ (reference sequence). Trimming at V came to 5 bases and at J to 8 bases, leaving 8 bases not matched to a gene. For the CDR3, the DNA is TGTGCCAGCAGCCAGGACAGGCTCGCCGAAGCTTTCTTT. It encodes CASSQDRLAEAFF.

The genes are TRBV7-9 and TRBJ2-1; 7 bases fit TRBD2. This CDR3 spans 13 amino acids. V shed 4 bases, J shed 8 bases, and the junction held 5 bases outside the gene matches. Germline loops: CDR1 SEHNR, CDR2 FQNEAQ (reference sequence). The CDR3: CASSSSGGDEQFF. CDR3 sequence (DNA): TGTGCCAGCAGCTCTAGCGGAGGGGATGAGCAGTTCTTC.

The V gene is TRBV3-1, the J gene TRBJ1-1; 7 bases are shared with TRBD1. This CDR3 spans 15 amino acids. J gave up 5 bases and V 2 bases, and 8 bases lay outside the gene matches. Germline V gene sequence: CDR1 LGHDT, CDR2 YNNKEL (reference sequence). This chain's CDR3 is CASSQLRGDGTEAFF. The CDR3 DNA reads TGTGCCAGCAGCCAACTCAGGGGGGATGGGACTGAAGCTTTCTTT.

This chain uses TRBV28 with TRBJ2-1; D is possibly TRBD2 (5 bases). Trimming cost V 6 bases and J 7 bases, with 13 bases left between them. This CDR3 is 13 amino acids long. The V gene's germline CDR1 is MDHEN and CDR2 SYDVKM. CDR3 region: CASSLSGHNEQFF. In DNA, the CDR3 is TGTGCCAGCAGCTTAAGCGGTCATAATGAGCAGTTCTTC.

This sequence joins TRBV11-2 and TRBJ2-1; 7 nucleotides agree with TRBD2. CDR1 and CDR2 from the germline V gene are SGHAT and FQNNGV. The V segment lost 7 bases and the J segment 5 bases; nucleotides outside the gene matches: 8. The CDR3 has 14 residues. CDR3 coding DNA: TGTGCCAGCAACCGAGCGGGATCGGACAATGAGCAGTTCTTC. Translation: CASNRAGSDNEQFF.

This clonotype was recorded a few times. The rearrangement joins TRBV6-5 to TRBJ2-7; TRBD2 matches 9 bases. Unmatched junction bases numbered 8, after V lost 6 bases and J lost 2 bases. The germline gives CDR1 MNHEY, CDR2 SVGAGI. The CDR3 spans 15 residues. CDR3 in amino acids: CASSAVGTSTYEQYF. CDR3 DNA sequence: TGTGCCAGCAGCGCTGTCGGGACTAGCACCTACGAGCAGTACTTC.

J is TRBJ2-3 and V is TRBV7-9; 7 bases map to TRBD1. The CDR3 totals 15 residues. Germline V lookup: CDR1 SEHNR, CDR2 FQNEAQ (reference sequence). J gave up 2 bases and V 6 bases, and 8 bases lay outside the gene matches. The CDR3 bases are TGTGCCAGCAGTAGTCTACAGGGGCTCACAGATACGCAGTATTTT. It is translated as CASSSLQGLTDTQYF.

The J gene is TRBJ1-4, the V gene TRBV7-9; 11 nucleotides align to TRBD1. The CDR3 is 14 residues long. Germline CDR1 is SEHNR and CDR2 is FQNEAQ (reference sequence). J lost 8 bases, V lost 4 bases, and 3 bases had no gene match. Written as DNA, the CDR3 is TGTGCCAGCAGCTGGGACAGGGGGACCGAAAAACTGTTTTTT. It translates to CASSWDRGTEKLFF.

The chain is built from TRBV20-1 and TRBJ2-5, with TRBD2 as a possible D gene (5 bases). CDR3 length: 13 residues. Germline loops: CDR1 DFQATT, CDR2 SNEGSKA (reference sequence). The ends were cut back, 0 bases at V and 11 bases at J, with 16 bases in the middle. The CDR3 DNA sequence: TGCAGTGCTAGAGATTTTACGGGTGGGGAGCAGTACTTC. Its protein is CSARDFTGGEQYF.

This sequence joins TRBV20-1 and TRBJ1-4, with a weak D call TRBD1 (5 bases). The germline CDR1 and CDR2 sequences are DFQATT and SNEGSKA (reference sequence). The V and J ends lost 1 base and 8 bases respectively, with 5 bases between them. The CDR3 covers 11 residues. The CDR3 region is CSARGDEKLFF. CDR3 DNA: TGCAGTGCTAGAGGGGACGAAAAACTGTTTTTT.

The CDR3 sequence is CAISESRGRATQYF. The CDR3 region has the DNA TGTGCCATCAGTGAGTCGAGGGGCAGGGCTACGCAGTATTTT. The rearrangement joins TRBV10-3 to TRBJ2-3; D tentatively reads TRBD1 or TRBD2 (5 bases each). Germline loops: CDR1 ENHRY, CDR2 SYGVKD. V shed 0 bases and J shed 8 bases, with 12 bases lying between them. The length of the CDR3 is 14 residues.

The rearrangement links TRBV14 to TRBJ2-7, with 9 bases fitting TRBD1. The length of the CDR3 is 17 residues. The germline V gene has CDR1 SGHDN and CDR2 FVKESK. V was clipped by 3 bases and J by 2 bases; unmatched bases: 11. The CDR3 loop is CASSQSSEGQGTYEQYF. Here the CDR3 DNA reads TGTGCCAGCAGCCAGTCCTCAGAGGGACAGGGAACCTACGAGCAGTACTTC.

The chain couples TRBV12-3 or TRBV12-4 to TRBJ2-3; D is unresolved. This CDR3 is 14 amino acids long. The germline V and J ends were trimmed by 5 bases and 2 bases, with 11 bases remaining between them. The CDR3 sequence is CASSPTGPTDTQYF. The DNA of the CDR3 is TGTGCCAGCAGTCCGACCGGACCCACAGATACGCAGTATTTT.

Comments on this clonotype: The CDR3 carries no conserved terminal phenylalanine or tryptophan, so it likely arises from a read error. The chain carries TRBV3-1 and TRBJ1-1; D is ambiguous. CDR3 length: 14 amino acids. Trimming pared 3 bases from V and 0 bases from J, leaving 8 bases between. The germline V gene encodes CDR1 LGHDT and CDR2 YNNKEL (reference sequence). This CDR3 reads CASSQSTMNTEAFS. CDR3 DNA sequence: TGTGCCAGCAGCCAGTCTACCATGAACACTGAAGCTTTCTCT.

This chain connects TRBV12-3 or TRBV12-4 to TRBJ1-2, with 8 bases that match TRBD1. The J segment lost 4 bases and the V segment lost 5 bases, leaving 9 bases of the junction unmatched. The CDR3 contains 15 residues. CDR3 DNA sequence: TGTGCCAGCAGTCTCTCCGGACAGGGACGCTATGGCTACACCTTC. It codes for CASSLSGQGRYGYTF.

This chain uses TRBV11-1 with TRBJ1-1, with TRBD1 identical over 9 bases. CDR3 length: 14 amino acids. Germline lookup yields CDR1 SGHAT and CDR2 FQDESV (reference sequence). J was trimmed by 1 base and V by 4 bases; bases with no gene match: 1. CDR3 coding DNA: TGTGCCAGCAGCTGGGACAGGGCGAACACTGAAGCTTTCTTT. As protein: CASSWDRANTEAFF.